The present TCR beta chain was sequenced within a study of a mutant IDH1 vaccine in newly diagnosed glioma. TCRdb's table, derived via immunoSEQ multiplex PCR, lists solely in-frame clones and lacks some. The table records some 87,000 clones, 81% of them present only once. CDR1 is SGHRS and CDR2 is YFSETQ in the germline V gene. The CDR3 contains 14 residues. V lost 0 bases to trimming and J lost 1 base, with 8 bases between them. The time point is: week 47, end of study. A 20-mer mutant IDH1 peptide at 300 ug was injected subcutaneously with topical imiquimod. Turning to this clone: Its target is not known.

The TCR originated in a man aged 40-55 years with glioma. J is TRBJ2-7 and V is TRBV5-1; D is ambiguous. The material was PBMCs, obtained from a glioma patient whose treatment included an IDH1 peptide vaccine. CDR3 in amino acids: CASSLEGISYEQYF. The CDR3 coding sequence is TGCGCCAGCAGCTTGGAGGGCATTTCCTACGAGCAGTACTTC.